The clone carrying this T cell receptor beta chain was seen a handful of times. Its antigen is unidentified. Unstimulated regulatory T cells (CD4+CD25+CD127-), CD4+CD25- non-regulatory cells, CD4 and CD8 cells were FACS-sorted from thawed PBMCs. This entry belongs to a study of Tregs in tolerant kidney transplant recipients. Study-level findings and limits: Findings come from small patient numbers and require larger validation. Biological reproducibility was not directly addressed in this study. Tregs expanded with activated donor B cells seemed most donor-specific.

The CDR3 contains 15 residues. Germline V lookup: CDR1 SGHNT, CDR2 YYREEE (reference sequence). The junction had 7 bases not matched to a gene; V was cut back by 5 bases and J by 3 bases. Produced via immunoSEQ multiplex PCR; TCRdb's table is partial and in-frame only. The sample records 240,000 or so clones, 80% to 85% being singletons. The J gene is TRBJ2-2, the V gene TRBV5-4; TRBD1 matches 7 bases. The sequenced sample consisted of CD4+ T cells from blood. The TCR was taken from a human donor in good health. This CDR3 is CASSYRDSDTGELFF. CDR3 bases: TGTGCCAGCAGTTACCGGGACAGTGACACCGGGGAGCTGTTTTTT.